The source of this T cell receptor beta chain is a study of blood T cell repertoires in COVID-19. Study details: The samples span acute and convalescent COVID-19 from the United States, Italy and Spain. In each case, the material was cDNA or gDNA derived from T cells, B-cell-depleted T cells, or PBMCs.

The CDR3 has 16 residues. V lost 2 bases and J lost 0, with 11 bases in between. Per germline, CDR1 MNHNY and CDR2 SVGAGI (reference sequence). In the original workflow: The assay estimated nucleated cells by amplifying reference gene primers. The repertoire was sequenced with immunoSEQ multiplex PCR; TCRdb's copy has only in-frame clones and lacks some. V, J and clone size derive from that table, while D and trimming were established from the DNA sequence. The table records around 270,000 clones, 75% to 90% of them present only once. Material for sequencing was peripheral blood. The chain recombines TRBV6-6 with TRBJ1-5; perhaps TRBD1 as D (5 bases). This clonotype was sampled from a man aged 30-40 years with active or convalescent COVID-19. CDR3 DNA: TGTGCCAGCAGTTACACGACAGCATATAGCAATCAGCCCCAGCATTTT. Encoded protein: CASSYTTAYSNQPQHF.